This TCR beta chain was identified during a study of OX40 agonist ivuxolimab in advanced cancers. About the research overall: Ivuxolimab, an antibody that agonizes OX40 (CD134), was administered to the patients. Eligibility rules accepted prior anti-PD-1, anti-PD-L1 or anti-CTLA-4 therapy, and 30% to 40% had some.

The study, taken as a whole, reports: Near-lowest levels of clonal expansion characterized partial responders at 0.1-3.0 mg/kg. Dose levels from 0.1 to 3.0 mg/kg saw CD4+ and CD8+ blood T cells expand clonally by week 6.

This CDR3 comprises 16 residues. Germline assignment: CDR1 MNHEY and CDR2 SMNVEV (reference sequence). The V gene lost 6 bases and the J gene lost 4 bases, with 16 bases spanning the gap. Details on this clone: Its antigen is as yet unknown.

The method was immunoSEQ multiplex PCR; TCRdb's version includes in-frame clones alone and lacks a portion of them. This sample has 71,000 or so clones, with approximately 90% found just once. This chain joins TRBV27 and TRBJ1-6; tentatively, D is TRBD1 (6 bases). This sample comprised CD4+ or CD8+ T cells sorted from blood, obtained in a trial of the OX40 agonist ivuxolimab. The receptor was isolated from an adult with an advanced solid tumor such as melanoma, head and neck, liver or kidney cancer. The CDR3: CASRASGHQYNSPLHF. CDR3 nucleotide sequence: TGTGCCAGCAGGGCCTCGGGACACCAATATAATTCACCCCTCCACTTT.